This passage covers 2 T cell receptor beta chains from one sample sequenced in a study of Ad26.COV2.S vaccination and SARS-CoV-2 variants. Regarding treatment: about 20 received Ad26.COV2.S at low or high dose, single or two shots; about five received placebo; per-sample allocation not given. Sample collection was performed on day 63 after the first vaccine or placebo injection. Clones were sequenced by immunoSEQ multiplex PCR, and TCRdb holds only the in-frame ones, with some missing. The data hold around 340,000 clones, with about 87% observed a single time. Material: peripheral blood, obtained in a trial of Ad26.COV2.S vaccine versus placebo. All receptors derive from a person between 18 and 60 years old who received the Ad26.COV2.S COVID-19 vaccine or a placebo.

This clone was detected only once. The V call is TRBV11-3, the J call TRBJ2-7, with D possibly TRBD2 on 6 matching bases. CDR3 length equals 12 residues. V dropped 5 bases and J dropped 6 bases, with 11 bases sitting between them. CDR1 SGHNT and CDR2 YENEEA come from the germline V gene. In nucleotides, the CDR3 is TGTGCCAGCAGCAATATCGGGGGCGAGCAGTACTTC. Translation gives CASSNIGGEQYF.

This chain connects TRBV15 to TRBJ1-1; D not resolved. V lost 0 bases to trimming and J lost 6 bases, with 14 bases between them. Germline lookup yields CDR1 LNHNV and CDR2 YYDKDF (reference sequence). The CDR3 is made up of 15 amino acids. The CDR3 nucleotides are TGTGCCACCAGCAGAGATAATCCGGAGTCGGCTGAAGCTTTCTTT. Protein product: CATSRDNPESAEAFF.